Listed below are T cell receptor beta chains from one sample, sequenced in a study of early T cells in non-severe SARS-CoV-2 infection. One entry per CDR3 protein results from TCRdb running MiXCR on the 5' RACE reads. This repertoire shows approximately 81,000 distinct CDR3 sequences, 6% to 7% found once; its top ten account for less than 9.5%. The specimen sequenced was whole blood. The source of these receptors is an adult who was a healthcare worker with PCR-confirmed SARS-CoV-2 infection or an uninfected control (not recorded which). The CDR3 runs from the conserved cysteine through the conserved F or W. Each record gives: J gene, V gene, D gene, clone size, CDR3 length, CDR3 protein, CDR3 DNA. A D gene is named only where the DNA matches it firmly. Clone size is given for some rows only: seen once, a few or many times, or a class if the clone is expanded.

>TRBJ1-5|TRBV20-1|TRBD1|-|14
CSARTDRAKQPQHF
TGCAGTGCTAGAACGGACAGGGCGAAGCAGCCCCAGCATTTT
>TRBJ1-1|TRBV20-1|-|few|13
CSHWRLGRTEAFF
TGCAGCCATTGGCGGCTTGGGCGCACTGAAGCTTTCTTT
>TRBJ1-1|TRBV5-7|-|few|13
CASSLYLNTEAFF
TGTGCCAGCAGCTTGTATCTGAACACTGAAGCTTTCTTT
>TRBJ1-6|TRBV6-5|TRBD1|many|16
CASTLTGVDRNSPLHF
TGTGCCAGCACCTTGACAGGGGTCGATCGAAATTCACCCCTCCACTTT
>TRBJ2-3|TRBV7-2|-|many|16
CASSLVPSESTDTQYF
TGTGCCAGCAGCTTAGTCCCTAGCGAAAGCACAGATACGCAGTATTTT
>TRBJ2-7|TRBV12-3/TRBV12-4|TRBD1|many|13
CASSHRGGYEQYF
TGTGCCAGCAGCCACAGGGGCGGCTACGAGCAGTACTTC
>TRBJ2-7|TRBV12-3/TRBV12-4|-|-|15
CASSLPGGSSYEQYF
TGTGCCAGCAGTTTGCCAGGGGGGAGCTCCTACGAGCAGTACTTC
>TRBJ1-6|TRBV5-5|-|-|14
CASSPSFSNSPLHF
TGTGCCAGCAGCCCAAGTTTTAGCAATTCACCCCTCCACTTT
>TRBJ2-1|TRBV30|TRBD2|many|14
CAWRMGGGAHEQFF
TGTGCCTGGAGAATGGGCGGGGGGGCACATGAGCAGTTCTTC
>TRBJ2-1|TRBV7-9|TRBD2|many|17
CASSHQPTSGSYNEQFF
TGTGCCAGCAGTCACCAACCGACTAGCGGGAGTTACAATGAGCAGTTCTTC
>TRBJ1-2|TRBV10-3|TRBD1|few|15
CAISESSGGWYGYTF
TGTGCCATCAGTGAGTCTTCAGGGGGCTGGTATGGCTACACCTTC
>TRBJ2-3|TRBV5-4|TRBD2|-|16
CASSPPGQSGGDTQYF
TGTGCCAGCAGCCCACCCGGACAAAGCGGGGGAGATACGCAGTATTTT
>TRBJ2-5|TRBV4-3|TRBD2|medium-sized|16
CASSQGVAGVTETQYF
TGCGCCAGCAGCCAGGGCGTCGCGGGGGTTACGGAGACCCAGTACTTC
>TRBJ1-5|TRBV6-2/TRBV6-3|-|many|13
CASTGRRNQPQHF
TGTGCCAGCACGGGACGGAGGAATCAGCCCCAGCATTTT
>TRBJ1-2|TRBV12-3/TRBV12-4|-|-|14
CASSFSQERSGYTF
TGTGCCAGCAGTTTCAGTCAGGAGAGGAGTGGCTACACCTTC
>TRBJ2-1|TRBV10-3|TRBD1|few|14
CAISSWDSHNEQFF
TGTGCCATCAGTAGTTGGGACAGCCACAATGAGCAGTTCTTC
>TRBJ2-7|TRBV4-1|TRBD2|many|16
CASSQGLAGGSYEQYF
TGCGCCAGCAGCCAAGGGCTAGCGGGAGGAAGCTACGAGCAGTACTTC
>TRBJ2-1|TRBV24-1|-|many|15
CATSDTRAPYNEQFF
TGTGCCACCAGTGACACCCGGGCCCCCTACAATGAGCAGTTCTTC
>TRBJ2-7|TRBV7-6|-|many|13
CASSYAEAYEQYF
TGTGCCAGCTCCTACGCGGAGGCCTACGAGCAGTACTTC
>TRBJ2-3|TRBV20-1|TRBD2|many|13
CSATSGSTDTQYF
TGCAGTGCTACTAGCGGCAGCACAGATACGCAGTATTTT
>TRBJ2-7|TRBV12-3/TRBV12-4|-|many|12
CASSFQVYEQYF
TGTGCCAGCAGTTTTCAGGTCTACGAGCAGTACTTC
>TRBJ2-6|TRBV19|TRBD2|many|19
CASSPPRGGRVAGANGLTF
TGTGCCAGTAGCCCCCCGAGGGGAGGGAGAGTTGCTGGGGCCAACGGCCTGACTTTC
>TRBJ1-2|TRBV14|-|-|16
CASSQSGIGGNYGYTF
TGTGCCAGCAGCCAATCTGGAATAGGGGGAAACTATGGCTACACCTTC
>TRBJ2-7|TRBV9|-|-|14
CASSPSGLNFEQYF
TGTGCCAGCAGCCCCTCGGGACTGAACTTTGAGCAGTACTTC
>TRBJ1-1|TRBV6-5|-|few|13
CASTQGARSEAFF
TGTGCCAGCACCCAAGGGGCACGAAGTGAAGCTTTCTTT
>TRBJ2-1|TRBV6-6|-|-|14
CASSLGRVLNEQFF
TGTGCCAGCAGTTTGGGACGGGTTTTGAATGAGCAGTTCTTC
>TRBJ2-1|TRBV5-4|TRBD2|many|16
CASSADSGMGLNEQFF
TGTGCCAGCAGCGCGGATAGCGGGATGGGACTCAATGAGCAGTTCTTC
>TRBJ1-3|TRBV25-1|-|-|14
CASSDRSSGNTIYF
TGTGCCAGCAGTGACCGAAGCTCTGGAAACACCATATATTTT
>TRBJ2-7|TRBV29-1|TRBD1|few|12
CRQDRGLREQYF
TGCAGGCAGGACAGGGGCCTTAGGGAGCAGTACTTC
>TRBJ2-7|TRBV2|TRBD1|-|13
CASSAEQGAQQYF
TGTGCCAGCAGTGCCGAACAGGGGGCCCAGCAGTACTTC
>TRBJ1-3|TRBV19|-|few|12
CASASGINTIYF
TGTGCCAGTGCTTCAGGGATTAACACCATATATTTT
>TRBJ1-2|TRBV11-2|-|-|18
CASSLSAEVTTAVYGYTF
TGTGCCAGCAGCTTATCGGCTGAAGTGACAACGGCCGTCTATGGCTACACCTTC
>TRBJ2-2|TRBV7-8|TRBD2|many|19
CASSFSHLWDYSNTGELFF
TGTGCCAGCAGCTTCTCCCACCTATGGGACTACTCGAACACCGGGGAGCTGTTTTTT
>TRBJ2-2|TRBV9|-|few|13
CASSLTLTGELFF
TGTGCCAGCAGCCTAACATTAACCGGGGAGCTGTTTTTT
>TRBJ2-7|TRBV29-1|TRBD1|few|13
CSVARDRGYEQYF
TGCAGCGTTGCTCGGGACAGGGGGTACGAGCAGTACTTC
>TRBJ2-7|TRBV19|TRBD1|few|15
CASGRPTGAGYEQYF
TGTGCCAGTGGGCGCCCGACAGGGGCTGGCTACGAGCAGTACTTC
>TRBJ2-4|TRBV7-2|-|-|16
CASSFDRPAPKNIQYF
TGTGCCAGCAGCTTCGACCGACCAGCGCCGAAAAACATTCAGTACTTC
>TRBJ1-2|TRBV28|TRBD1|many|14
CASRLVQGAGGYTF
TGTGCCAGCAGACTCGTACAGGGGGCTGGTGGCTACACCTTC
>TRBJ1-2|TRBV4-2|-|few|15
CASSQVAGSNYGYTF
TGTGCCAGCAGCCAAGTGGCAGGATCTAACTATGGCTACACCTTC
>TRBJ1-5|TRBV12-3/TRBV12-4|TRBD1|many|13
CASGQGLNQPQHF
TGTGCCAGTGGACAGGGTTTGAATCAGCCCCAGCATTTT
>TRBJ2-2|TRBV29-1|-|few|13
CSVAVLNTGELFF
TGCAGCGTTGCTGTCTTGAACACCGGGGAGCTGTTTTTT
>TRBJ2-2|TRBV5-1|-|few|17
CASSLAPGITNTGELFF
TGCGCCAGCAGCTTGGCCCCAGGGATTACGAACACCGGGGAGCTGTTTTTT
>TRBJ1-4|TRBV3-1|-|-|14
CASNRRGGGGKLFF
TGTGCCAGCAACCGTCGGGGTGGAGGTGGAAAACTGTTTTTT
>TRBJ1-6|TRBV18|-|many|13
CASSGAANSPLHF
TGTGCCAGCTCAGGGGCAGCGAATTCACCCCTCCACTTT
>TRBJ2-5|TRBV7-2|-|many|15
CASSLEGGGDETQYF
TGTGCCAGCAGCTTAGAAGGGGGCGGGGACGAGACCCAGTACTTC
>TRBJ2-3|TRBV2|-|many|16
CASSEALPGAADTQYF
TGTGCCAGCAGTGAAGCGCTTCCGGGGGCAGCAGATACGCAGTATTTT
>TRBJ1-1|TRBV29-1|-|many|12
CSAGQVNTEAFF
TGCAGCGCAGGACAAGTGAACACTGAAGCTTTCTTT
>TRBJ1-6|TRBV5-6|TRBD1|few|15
CASSGRTGWNSPLHF
TGTGCCAGCAGCGGGAGGACAGGGTGGAATTCACCCCTCCACTTT
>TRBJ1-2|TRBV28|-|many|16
CASRLPSTAGNYGYTF
TGTGCCAGCAGACTCCCATCAACCGCAGGGAACTATGGCTACACCTTC
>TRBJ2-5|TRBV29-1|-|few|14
CSVASRGTTETQYF
TGCAGCGTTGCAAGTAGGGGGACTACTGAGACCCAGTACTTC
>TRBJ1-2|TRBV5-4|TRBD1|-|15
CASSSYGQGLYGYTF
TGTGCCAGCAGCTCTTATGGACAGGGGCTCTATGGCTACACCTTC
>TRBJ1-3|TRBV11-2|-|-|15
CASSLEGTAGNTIYF
TGTGCCAGCAGCTTAGAGGGGACCGCCGGAAACACCATATATTTT
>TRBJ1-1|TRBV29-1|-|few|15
CSVSSQGSRSTEAFF
TGCAGCGTTTCCTCACAGGGATCTAGGAGCACTGAAGCTTTCTTT